This T cell receptor beta chain was captured in a study of T cell responses to AZD1222 COVID-19 vaccine. Germline CDR1 reads SEHNR; CDR2 reads FQNEAQ (reference sequence). CDR3 length: 15 residues. V was pared by 5 bases and J by 6 bases, with 8 bases of the junction left unmatched. The repertoire was sequenced with immunoSEQ multiplex PCR; TCRdb's copy has only in-frame clones and lacks some. The repertoire holds 90,000 to 100,000 clones, 70% to 90% seen once, with around 3.2% in the top ten. Here the sequenced sample was peripheral blood, taken on day 0 of AZD1222 vaccination. The V call is TRBV7-9, the J call TRBJ2-2, with 8 bases identical to TRBD2. The sequence derives from an adult in good health. This CDR3 is CASSNLAGFSGELFF. The CDR3 DNA is TGTGCCAGCAGCAATTTAGCGGGATTTTCCGGGGAGCTGTTTTTT.